The following is a TCR beta chain sequence with its context. These data come from a study of control samples from healthy donors and cancer patients. The repertoire was sequenced with immunoSEQ multiplex PCR; TCRdb's copy has only in-frame clones and lacks some. The repertoire holds hundreds of thousands of clones, with 75% to 95% as singletons. CDR1 and CDR2 (germline): SGHNT, YYREEE (reference sequence). The CDR3 sequence is 15 residues long. V shed 4 bases and J 3 bases; nucleotides not matched to a gene: 7. The rearrangement links TRBV5-4 to TRBJ1-2, with TRBD1 identical over 9 bases. The sequence came from a man in his forties with head and neck cancer. Sequencing was performed on PBMCs. The DNA for the CDR3 is TGTGCCAGCAGCATGGGACAGGGCTTTCACTATGGCTACACCTTC. Translating gives CASSMGQGFHYGYTF.